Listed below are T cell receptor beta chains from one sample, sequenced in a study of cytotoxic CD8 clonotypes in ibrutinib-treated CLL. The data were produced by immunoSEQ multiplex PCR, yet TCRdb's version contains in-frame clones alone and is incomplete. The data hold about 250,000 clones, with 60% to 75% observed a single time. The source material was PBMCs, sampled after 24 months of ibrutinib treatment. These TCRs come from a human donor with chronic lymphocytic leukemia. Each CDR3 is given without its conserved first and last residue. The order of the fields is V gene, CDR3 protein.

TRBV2	ASSESGRVDYGYT
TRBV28	ASTYTGELF
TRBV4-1	ASSQGTGGKNTEAF
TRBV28	ASSLHRGISGNTIY
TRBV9	ASSEGGINTGELF
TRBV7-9	AVGKREETQY
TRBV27	ASSRTSGIHEQY
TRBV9	ASSRTGTGDTEAF
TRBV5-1	ASSLEGETYEQY
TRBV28	ASSSWTSGQETQY
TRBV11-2	ASRAGTDTQY
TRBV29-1	SVYGSASTDTQY
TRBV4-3	ASSHHPGTGSSYEQY
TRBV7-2	ASTAYYGYT
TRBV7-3	ASSSQRLPYTGELF
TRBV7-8	ASSLRDRGSNQPQH
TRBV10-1	ASTHEEIGNTIY